Presented here are 18 T cell receptor beta chains from one specimen sequenced in a study of blood T cells in healthy people across ages. Through a sample-barcoded 5' primer and a J-beta primer mix, a second PCR was run for roughly 6 to 11 cycles. TCRdb used MiXCR to reprocess the 5' RACE reads, holding one entry per CDR3 protein. The sample has some 940,000 distinct CDR3 sequences; just under 30% are singletons. A further study also used this sample, focusing on T cells of mothers and their children.

The sequencing sample was made of blood. These receptors were taken from a woman aged 40 to 49 in good health.

This clonotype was detected only a few times. The chain combines TRBV20-1 with TRBJ2-4; maybe TRBD2 (7 bases). The J call may be mistaken, given a closer DNA end match to TRBJ2-7. The CDR3 length is 13 residues. Germline V gene data show CDR1 as DFQATT and CDR2 as SNEGSKA (reference sequence). CDR3 DNA sequence: TGCAGTGCTAGCCCGACGGGGGGCCGCGAGCAGTACTTC. Protein product: CSASPTGGREQYF.

This clonotype was detected ten times or more. The J gene is TRBJ2-5, the V gene TRBV6-6; 8 nucleotides match TRBD2. From germline, CDR1 is MNHNY and CDR2 SVGAGI (reference sequence). This CDR3 spans 15 amino acids. Trimming at V came to 5 bases and at J to 2 bases, leaving 7 bases not matched to a gene. The CDR3, as DNA: TGTGCCAGCAGTCCCCGGCTAGCGGGTCAAGAGACCCAGTACTTC. As protein: CASSPRLAGQETQYF.

V is TRBV28 and J is TRBJ2-7; 9 bases align to TRBD1. The CDR3 totals 16 residues. Germline V gives CDR1 MDHEN, CDR2 SYDVKM. The V gene end was trimmed by 5 bases and the J gene end by 5 bases; junction bases not matched to a gene: 13. The CDR3 DNA is TGTGCCAGCAGTCCGGAGAACAGGGGGCCGGCGGACGAGCAGTACTTC. Its protein product is CASSPENRGPADEQYF.

This clonotype has a count of ten or more. This chain uses TRBV29-1 with TRBJ2-7; no clear D gene. CDR1 and CDR2 from the germline V gene are SQVTM and ANQGSEA. The ends were cut back, 4 bases at V and 2 bases at J, with 12 bases in the middle. This CDR3 comprises 13 residues. In nucleotides, the CDR3 is TGCAGCGTTGGGGCAGCGACCACCTACGAGCAGTACTTC. It is translated as CSVGAATTYEQYF.

V is TRBV12-3 or TRBV12-4 and J is TRBJ1-1; D perhaps matches TRBD1 (6 bases). Trimming took 6 bases from V and 3 from J, leaving 11 bases between them. The CDR3 totals 13 residues. CDR3 sequence reads: CASSPGHYTEAFF. CDR3 in DNA: TGTGCCAGCAGCCCGGGACATTACACTGAAGCTTTCTTT.

The chain recombines TRBV7-2 with TRBJ2-3, with 11 bases matching TRBD1. This CDR3 contains 18 residues. Looked up from germline, CDR1 is SGHTA and CDR2 is FQGNSA. V shed 4 bases, J shed 2 bases, and the junction held 11 bases outside the gene matches. The CDR3, as DNA: TGTGCCAGCAGCTGGACAGGGGGCACGTTGAGATACACAGATACGCAGTATTTT. Translation: CASSWTGGTLRYTDTQYF. The full variable domain, rest sourced from reference TRBV7-2 and TRBJ2-3, is GAGVSQSPSNKVTEKGKDVELRCDPISGHTALYWYRQSLGQGLEFLIYFQGNSAPDKSGLPSDRFSAERTGGSVSTLTIQRTQQEDSAVYLCASSWTGGTLRYTDTQYFGPGTRLTVL.

This clonotype showed up just a few times. J is TRBJ1-2 and V is TRBV3-1; 10 bases agree with TRBD1. V dropped 5 bases and J dropped 6; count of bases not matched to a gene: 6. Germline V gene sequence: CDR1 LGHDT, CDR2 YNNKEL (reference sequence). This CDR3 spans 14 amino acids. CDR3 DNA: TGTGCCAGCAGCTACGACAGGGGGCGAGATGGCTACACCTTC. The encoded protein is CASSYDRGRDGYTF. Full variable domain (remainder filled in from reference TRBV3-1 and TRBJ1-2): DTAVSQTPKYLVTQMGNDKSIKCEQNLGHDTMYWYKQDSKKFLKIMFSYNNKELIINETVPNRFSPKSPDKAHLNLHINSLELGDSAVYFCASSYDRGRDGYTFGSGTRLTVV.

This chain connects TRBV3-1 to TRBJ1-1; no firm D call. V was trimmed by 8 bases and J by 3 bases, leaving 10 bases between them. CDR3 length: 12 residues. In germline, CDR1 is LGHDT, CDR2 YNNKEL (reference sequence). CDR3 nucleotides: TGTGCCAGCTTTGGGGAGGACACTGAAGCTTTCTTT. It is translated as CASFGEDTEAFF.

This chain joins TRBV20-1 and TRBJ2-5; TRBD2 matches 8 bases. The end of the DNA aligns better with TRBJ2-7, so the J call may be wrong. The CDR3 loop spans 14 amino acids. Germline values: CDR1 DFQATT, CDR2 SNEGSKA (reference sequence). In nucleotides, the CDR3 is TGCAGTGCTAGAGAAGACGGGGGGGTTTACGAGCAGTACTTC. Amino acids: CSAREDGGVYEQYF.

This clonotype was observed many times. The chain is built from TRBV12-3 or TRBV12-4 and TRBJ1-2, with D possibly being TRBD1 (5 bases). Deletions cut 6 bases from V and 6 bases from J, with 11 bases between. This CDR3 is 12 amino acids long. CDR3 amino acids: CASRQGIDGYTF. Written as DNA, the CDR3 is TGTGCCAGCAGGCAGGGAATAGATGGCTACACCTTC.

The V call is TRBV11-2, the J call TRBJ2-3; 9 bases align to TRBD2. After removal of 5 bases from V and 4 bases from J, the junction contained 13 bases not matched to a gene. Germline-derived CDR1 and CDR2 are SGHAT and FQNNGV. CDR3 length: 17 residues. DNA for the CDR3: TGTGCCAGCAGCCCCTCGGGCGGGGGGGATGCAGCAGATACGCAGTATTTT. As protein: CASSPSGGGDAADTQYF.

Note on this clonotype: A much larger clone is a single base away; this may be a read error. V is TRBV28 and J is TRBJ2-7, with D possibly TRBD1 on 6 matching bases. Trimming took 11 bases from V and 1 from J, leaving 15 bases between them. The CDR3 loop spans 13 amino acids. Germline V gene sequence: CDR1 MDHEN, CDR2 SYDVKM. The CDR3 region is CAARSGQSYEQYF. CDR3 bases: TGTGCCGCCAGGTCAGGACAGTCCTACGAGCAGTACTTC.

This clonotype was observed a handful of times. The chain carries TRBV6-5 and TRBJ2-3, with D tentatively TRBD2 (5 bases). CDR1 and CDR2 (germline): MNHEY, SVGAGI. The CDR3 covers 12 residues. With 7 bases removed from V and 8 bases from J, the gap between germline ends came to 13 bases. CDR3 sequence reads: CASTVTGGTQYF. The CDR3 DNA reads TGTGCCAGCACCGTCACCGGAGGTACGCAGTATTTT.

This clonotype was seen ten or more times. The V call is TRBV6-6, the J call TRBJ2-2; TRBD2 aligns across 9 bases. The ends lost 2 bases at V and 4 bases at J; junction bases unmatched: 8. CDR3 length: 17 amino acids. In germline, CDR1 is MNHNY, CDR2 SVGAGI (reference sequence). The CDR3 reads CASSYTAGTSITGELFF. CDR3 bases: TGTGCCAGCAGTTACACCGCCGGGACTAGCATCACCGGGGAGCTGTTTTTT.

This clonotype came up many times. J is TRBJ2-3 and V is TRBV5-1; maybe TRBD1 (5 bases). The ends were cut back, 4 bases at V and 3 bases at J, with 12 bases in the middle. The germline gives CDR1 SGHRS, CDR2 YFSETQ. CDR3 length: 14 residues. The CDR3 sequence: CASSDPGKTDTQYF. The CDR3 bases are TGCGCCAGCAGCGATCCAGGGAAGACAGATACGCAGTATTTT.

There are many counts of this clonotype. The chain's CDR3 is CASSYSGPSYEQYF. In DNA form, the CDR3 reads TGTGCCAGCAGTTATAGCGGACCCTCCTACGAGCAGTACTTC. The chain has TRBV6-2 or TRBV6-3 and TRBJ2-7, with a weak D call TRBD2 (6 bases). This CDR3 region has 14 residues. Germline lookup yields CDR1 MNHEY and CDR2 SVGEGT. Trimming removed 3 bases at V and 0 bases at J, with 9 bases between.

CDR3 nucleotides: TGTGCCAGCAGTCACACCGGGACTAGCGGATCAGATACGCAGTATTTT. Translation: CASSHTGTSGSDTQYF. The chain uses TRBV9 and TRBJ2-3; TRBD2 agrees at 11 bases. The germline V gene has CDR1 SGDLS and CDR2 YYNGEE. This CDR3 comprises 16 residues. The V gene end was trimmed by 5 bases and the J gene end by 4 bases; junction bases not matched to a gene: 9.

Points on this clonotype: The junction departs from the called germline gene at one end, perhaps through a read error. V usage is TRBV10-3 and J usage is TRBJ2-7; either TRBD1 or TRBD2 may supply D (5 bases each). This CDR3 comprises 15 residues. Looked up from germline, CDR1 is ENHRY and CDR2 is SYGVKD. CDR3 in DNA: TGTTCCATCAGTAACCGGGACCATAGCTCCTACGAGCAGTACTTC. It is translated as CSISNRDHSSYEQYF.